This T cell receptor (beta chain) was identified in a study of shared clonotypes between healthy human individuals. Study-level background: Donors were a couple of women and a few men aged 18 to 49. General study findings and limits: Limitation of the genetic and exposure-history diversity represented came from the few donors. Generally, naive subsets (rather than memory subsets) showed larger estimated richness.

In regard to this clone: Its antigen remains unidentified.

The CDR3 sequence is 15 residues long. Germline V gives CDR1 SGHRS, CDR2 YFSETQ. V was cut by 0 bases and J by 1 base, with 10 bases left in between. Over several immunoSEQ plates, each subset's genomic DNA was distributed in even portions. The protocol was immunoSEQ multiplex PCR, while the TCRdb copy is restricted to in-frame clones and leaves out a portion. The table has about 1.1 million clones, roughly 74% seen once. The chain couples TRBV5-1 to TRBJ1-1; no clear D. The sequencing input was memory CD4+ T cells from PBMCs. Subset denoted: CD45RA-negative fraction. The TCR originated in a young man in good health. Some clones in this sample may be carry-over from other donors' samples. The chain's CDR3 is CASSLAAAPNTEAFF. The CDR3 DNA reads TGCGCCAGCAGCTTGGCCGCCGCACCGAACACTGAAGCTTTCTTT.